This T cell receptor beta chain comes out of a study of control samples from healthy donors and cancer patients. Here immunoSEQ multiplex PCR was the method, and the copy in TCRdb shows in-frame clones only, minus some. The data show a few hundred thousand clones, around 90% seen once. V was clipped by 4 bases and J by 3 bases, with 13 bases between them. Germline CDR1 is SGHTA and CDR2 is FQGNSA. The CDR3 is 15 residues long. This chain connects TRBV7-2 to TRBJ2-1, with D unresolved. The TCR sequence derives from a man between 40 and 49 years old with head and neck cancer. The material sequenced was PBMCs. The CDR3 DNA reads TGTGCCAGCAGCTCAGACGGATCGGTCTACAATGAGCAGTTCTTC. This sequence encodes CASSSDGSVYNEQFF. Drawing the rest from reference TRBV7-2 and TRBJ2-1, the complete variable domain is GAGVSQSPSNKVTEKGKDVELRCDPISGHTALYWYRQSLGQGLEFLIYFQGNSAPDKSGLPSDRFSAERTGGSVSTLTIQRTQQEDSAVYLCASSSDGSVYNEQFFGPGTRLTVL.